Listed here are 8 T cell receptor beta chains from one sample, sequenced in a study of blood T cell repertoires in COVID-19. Produced via immunoSEQ multiplex PCR; TCRdb's table is partial and in-frame only. The repertoire consists of over 200,000 clones, with around 87% occurring once and the leading ten covering roughly 2.5%. The sequencing input was peripheral blood. The receptors stem from a woman in her 50s with acute or convalescent COVID-19.

The chain employs TRBV6-6 and TRBJ2-7; 7 nucleotides align to TRBD1. This CDR3 has 16 residues. Per germline, CDR1 MNHNY and CDR2 SVGAGI (reference sequence). Trimming at V came to 5 bases and at J to 9 bases, leaving 19 bases not matched to a gene. The CDR3: CASSRQRTGYSTGQYF. Written as DNA, the CDR3 is TGTGCCAGCAGTCGACAAAGGACAGGCTATAGTACTGGGCAGTACTTC.

This sequence joins TRBV6-5 and TRBJ2-3, with D uncertain. CDR1 and CDR2 (germline): MNHEY, SVGAGI. The V and J ends lost 6 bases and 0 bases respectively, with 13 bases between them. This CDR3 spans 15 amino acids. The CDR3 protein is CASRPRVPSTDTQYF. The DNA of the CDR3 is TGTGCCAGCAGACCCCGGGTACCTAGCACAGATACGCAGTATTTT.

A few counts support this clone. The V gene is TRBV5-5, the J gene TRBJ2-6; D is perhaps TRBD2 (5 bases). The germline V gene has CDR1 SGHKS and CDR2 YYEKEE (reference sequence). Trimming cost V 1 base and J 0 bases, with 17 bases left between them. This CDR3 is built from 19 residues. CDR3 loop: CASSLQVRTGSSGANVLTF. The CDR3 DNA reads as TGTGCCAGCAGCTTGCAGGTTCGGACGGGGAGCTCTGGGGCCAACGTCCTGACTTTC. The full variable domain, its missing parts supplied by reference TRBV5-5 and TRBJ2-6, is DAGVTQSPTHLIKTRGQQVTLRCSPISGHKSVSWYQQVLGQGPQFIFQYYEKEERGRGNFPDRFSARQFPNYSSELNVNALLLGDSALYLCASSLQVRTGSSGANVLTFGAGSRLTVL.

The chain uses TRBV10-3 and TRBJ2-3, with TRBD1 matching 8 bases. V shed 6 bases and J 1 base; nucleotides not matched to a gene: 6. CDR3 length: 15 amino acids. CDR1 and CDR2 from the germline V gene are ENHRY and SYGVKD. CDR3: CAISSTGQGTDTQYF. In DNA, the CDR3 is TGTGCCATCAGCTCGACGGGACAGGGCACAGATACGCAGTATTTT.

This rearrangement joins TRBV7-2 to TRBJ2-1; TRBD1 aligns across 11 bases. The CDR3 is 15 residues long. Germline CDR1 SGHTA, CDR2 FQGNSA. V lost 2 bases and J lost 7; bases outside the gene matches: 4. The DNA for the CDR3 is TGTGCCAGCAGCTTAAGGGGACAGGGGGTAAATGAGCAGTTCTTC. This encodes CASSLRGQGVNEQFF. Together with reference TRBV7-2 and TRBJ2-1, the CDR3 gives the full variable domain: GAGVSQSPSNKVTEKGKDVELRCDPISGHTALYWYRQSLGQGLEFLIYFQGNSAPDKSGLPSDRFSAERTGGSVSTLTIQRTQQEDSAVYLCASSLRGQGVNEQFFGPGTRLTVL.

The chain is built from TRBV7-2 and TRBJ1-3, with D maybe TRBD1 (6 bases). Germline assignment: CDR1 SGHTA and CDR2 FQGNSA. V lost 5 bases and J lost 0, with 14 bases in between. This CDR3 contains 16 residues. CDR3 sequence: CASSPGQPYSGNTIYF. The CDR3 DNA reads TGTGCCAGCAGCCCCGGACAGCCTTACTCTGGAAACACCATATATTTT.

This chain uses TRBV7-8 with TRBJ1-2; tentatively, D is TRBD1 (5 bases). V lost 1 base and J 3 bases, leaving 9 bases between the germline ends. Looked up from germline, CDR1 is SGHVS and CDR2 is FQNEAQ. CDR3 length: 14 amino acids. The CDR3 loop is CASSLEGAYYGYTF. Written as DNA, the CDR3 is TGTGCCAGCAGCTTAGAAGGGGCCTACTATGGCTACACCTTC. Together with reference TRBV7-8 and TRBJ1-2, the CDR3 gives the full variable domain: GAGVSQSPRYKVAKRGQDVALRCDPISGHVSLFWYQQALGQGPEFLTYFQNEAQLDKSGLPSDRFFAERPEGSVSTLKIQRTQQEDSAVYLCASSLEGAYYGYTFGSGTRLTVV.

V usage is TRBV29-1 and J usage is TRBJ2-7, with 8 bases matching TRBD1. CDR1 SQVTM and CDR2 ANQGSEA come from the germline V gene. J was trimmed by 6 bases and V by 6 bases; bases with no gene match: 7. This CDR3 spans 12 amino acids. CDR3 protein: CSVHDRGSEQYF. CDR3 DNA: TGCAGCGTCCACGACAGGGGCAGCGAGCAGTACTTC.